The T cell receptor (beta chain) under discussion was sequenced for a study of T cell responses to AZD1222 COVID-19 vaccine. As for the study in general: Second-dose intervals near 4 or 12 weeks were combined.

Profiling relied on immunoSEQ multiplex PCR, and the TCRdb table lists in-frame clones only, not all of them. This table holds 100,000 to 150,000 clones, about 90% found once. On this clone itself: Its antigen is still unknown.

Germline V gives CDR1 SGHDT, CDR2 YYEEEE. The CDR3 has 15 residues. After removal of 0 bases from V and 4 bases from J, the junction contained 6 bases not matched to a gene. Study observations and caveats: The study reported that nearly half of spike-specific TCRs target unmutated variant regions. White British ancestry dominated among donors, who included more females, and clonal diversity was possibly underestimated.

The J gene is TRBJ2-7, the V gene TRBV5-6; 8 nucleotides align to TRBD1. This receptor was taken from an adult in good health. Specimen: peripheral blood, collected on day 0 of AZD1222 vaccination. The CDR3 DNA sequence: TGTGCCAGCAGCTTGGGGGGGACAGGTATTTACGAGCAGTACTTC. Protein sequence: CASSLGGTGIYEQYF.